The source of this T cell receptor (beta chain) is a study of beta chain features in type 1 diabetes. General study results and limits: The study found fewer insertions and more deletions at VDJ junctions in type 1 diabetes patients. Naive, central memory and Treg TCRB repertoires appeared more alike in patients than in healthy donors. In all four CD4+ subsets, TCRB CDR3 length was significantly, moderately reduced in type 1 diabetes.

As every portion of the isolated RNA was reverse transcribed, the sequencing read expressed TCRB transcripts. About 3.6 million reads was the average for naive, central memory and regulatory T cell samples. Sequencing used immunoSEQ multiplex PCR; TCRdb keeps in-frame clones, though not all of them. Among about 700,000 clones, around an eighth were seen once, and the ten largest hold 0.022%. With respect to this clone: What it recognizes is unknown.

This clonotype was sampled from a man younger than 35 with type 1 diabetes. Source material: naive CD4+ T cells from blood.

CDR3: CAISDPTGQAHYTF. The CDR3 coding sequence is TGTGCCATCAGTGACCCTACGGGACAAGCACACTACACCTTC. The chain uses TRBV10-3 and TRBJ1-2; D is perhaps TRBD1 (6 bases). The CDR3 runs to 14 residues. The V and J ends lost 3 bases and 10 bases respectively, with 18 bases between them. The germline gives CDR1 ENHRY, CDR2 SYGVKD.